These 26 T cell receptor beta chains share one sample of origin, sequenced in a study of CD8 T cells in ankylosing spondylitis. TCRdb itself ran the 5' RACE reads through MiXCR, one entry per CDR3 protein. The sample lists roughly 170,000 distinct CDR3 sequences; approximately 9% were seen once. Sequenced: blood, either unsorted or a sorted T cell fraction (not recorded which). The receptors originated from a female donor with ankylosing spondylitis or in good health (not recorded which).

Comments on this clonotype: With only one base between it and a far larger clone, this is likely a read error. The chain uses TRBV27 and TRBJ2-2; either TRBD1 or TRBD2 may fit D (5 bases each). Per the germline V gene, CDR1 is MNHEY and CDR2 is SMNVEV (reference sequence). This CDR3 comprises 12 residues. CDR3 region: CASSLGTGELLF. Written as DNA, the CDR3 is TGTGCCAGCAGTCTAGGGACCGGGGAGCTGCTTTTT.

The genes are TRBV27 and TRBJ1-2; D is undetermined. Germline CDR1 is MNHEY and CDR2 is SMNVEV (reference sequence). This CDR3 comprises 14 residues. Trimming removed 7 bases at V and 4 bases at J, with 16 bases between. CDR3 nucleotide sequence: TGTGCCAGCAAAGGCCAGGATCGGAGCTATGGCTACACCTTC. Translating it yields CASKGQDRSYGYTF.

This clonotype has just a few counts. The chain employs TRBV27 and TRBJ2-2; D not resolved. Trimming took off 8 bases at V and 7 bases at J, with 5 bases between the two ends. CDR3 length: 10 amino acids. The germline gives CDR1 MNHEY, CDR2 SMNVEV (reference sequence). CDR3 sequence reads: CASRNGELFF. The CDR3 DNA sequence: TGTGCCAGCCGCAACGGGGAGCTGTTTTTT.

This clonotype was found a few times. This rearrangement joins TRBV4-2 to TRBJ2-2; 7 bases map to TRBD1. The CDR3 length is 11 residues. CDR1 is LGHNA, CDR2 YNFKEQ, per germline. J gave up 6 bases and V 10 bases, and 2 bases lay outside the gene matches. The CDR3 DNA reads TGTGCCATAGGACAGGCCGGGGAGCTGTTTTTT. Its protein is CAIGQAGELFF.

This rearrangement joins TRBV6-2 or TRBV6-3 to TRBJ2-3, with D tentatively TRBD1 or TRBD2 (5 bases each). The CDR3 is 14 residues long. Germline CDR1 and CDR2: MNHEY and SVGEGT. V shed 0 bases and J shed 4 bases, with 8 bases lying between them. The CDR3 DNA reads TGTGCCAGCAGTTACTCGGGGGTTGCAGATACGCAGTATTTT. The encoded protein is CASSYSGVADTQYF.

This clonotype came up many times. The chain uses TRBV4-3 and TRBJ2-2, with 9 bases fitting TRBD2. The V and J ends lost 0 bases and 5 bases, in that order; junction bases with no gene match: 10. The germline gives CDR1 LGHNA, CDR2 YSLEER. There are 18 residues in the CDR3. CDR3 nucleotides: TGCGCCAGCAGCCAAGATTTTTTGGGCGGGAGGGCGACCGGGGAGCTGTTTTTT. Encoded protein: CASSQDFLGGRATGELFF.

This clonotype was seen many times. The CDR3 spells CASSLTLSYEQYF. In DNA form, the CDR3 reads TGTGCCAGCAGCCTTACCCTCTCCTACGAGCAGTACTTC. The V and J genes are TRBV7-2 and TRBJ2-7, with unresolved D. The CDR3 is 13 residues long. V was pared by 5 bases and J by 0 bases, with 8 bases between. Germline CDR1 reads SGHTA; CDR2 reads FQGNSA.

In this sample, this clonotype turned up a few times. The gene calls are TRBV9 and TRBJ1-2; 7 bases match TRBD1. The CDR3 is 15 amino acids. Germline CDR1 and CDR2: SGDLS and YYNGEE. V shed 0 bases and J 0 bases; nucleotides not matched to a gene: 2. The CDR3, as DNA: TGTGCCAGCAGCGTAGGGGACAGAGCTAACTATGGCTACACCTTC. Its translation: CASSVGDRANYGYTF. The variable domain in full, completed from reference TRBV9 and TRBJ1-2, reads DSGVTQTPKHLITATGQRVTLRCSPRSGDLSVYWYQQSLDQGLQFLIQYYNGEERAKGNILERFSAQQFPDLHSELNLSSLELGDSALYFCASSVGDRANYGYTFGSGTRLTVV.

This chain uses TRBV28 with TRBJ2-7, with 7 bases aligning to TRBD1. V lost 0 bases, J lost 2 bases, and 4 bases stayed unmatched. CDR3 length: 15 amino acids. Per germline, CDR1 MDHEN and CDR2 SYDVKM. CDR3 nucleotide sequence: TGTGCCAGCAGTTTATGGGGACAGAGTACCTACGAGCAGTACTTC. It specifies CASSLWGQSTYEQYF.

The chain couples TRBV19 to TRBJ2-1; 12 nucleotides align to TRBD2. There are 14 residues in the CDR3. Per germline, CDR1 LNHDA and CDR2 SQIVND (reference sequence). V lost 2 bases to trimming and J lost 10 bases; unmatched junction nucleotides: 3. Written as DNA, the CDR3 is TGTGCCAGTAGTATACCCCTAGCGGGAGGGGAGCAGTTCTTC. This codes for CASSIPLAGGEQFF.

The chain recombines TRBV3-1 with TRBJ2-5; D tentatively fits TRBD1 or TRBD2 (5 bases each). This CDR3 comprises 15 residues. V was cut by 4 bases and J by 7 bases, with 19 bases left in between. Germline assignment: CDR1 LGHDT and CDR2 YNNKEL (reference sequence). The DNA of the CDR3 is TGTGCCAGCAGCCGGATTGAGTATGGGACGGTGACCCAGTACTTC. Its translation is CASSRIEYGTVTQYF.

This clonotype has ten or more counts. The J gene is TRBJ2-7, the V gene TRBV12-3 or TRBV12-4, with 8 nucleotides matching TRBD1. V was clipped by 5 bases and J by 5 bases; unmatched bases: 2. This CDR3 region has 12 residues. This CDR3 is CASSPTGDEQYF. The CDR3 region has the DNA TGTGCCAGCAGTCCGACAGGGGACGAGCAGTACTTC.

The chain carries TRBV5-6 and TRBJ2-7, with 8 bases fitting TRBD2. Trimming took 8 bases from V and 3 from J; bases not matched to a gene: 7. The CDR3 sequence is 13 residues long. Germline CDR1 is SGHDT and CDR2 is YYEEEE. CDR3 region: CARSPGRGYEQYF. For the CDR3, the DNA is TGTGCCAGGAGCCCCGGGAGGGGCTACGAGCAGTACTTC.

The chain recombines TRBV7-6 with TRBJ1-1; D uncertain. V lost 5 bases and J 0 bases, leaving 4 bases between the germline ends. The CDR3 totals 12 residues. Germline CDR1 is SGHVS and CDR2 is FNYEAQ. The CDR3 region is CASSPMNTEAFF. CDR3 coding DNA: TGTGCCAGCAGCCCTATGAACACTGAAGCTTTCTTT. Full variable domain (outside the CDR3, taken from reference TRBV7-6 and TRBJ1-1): GAGVSQSPRYKVTKRGQDVALRCDPISGHVSLYWYRQALGQGPEFLTYFNYEAQQDKSGLPNDRFSAERPEGSISTLTIQRTEQRDSAMYRCASSPMNTEAFFGQGTRLTVV.

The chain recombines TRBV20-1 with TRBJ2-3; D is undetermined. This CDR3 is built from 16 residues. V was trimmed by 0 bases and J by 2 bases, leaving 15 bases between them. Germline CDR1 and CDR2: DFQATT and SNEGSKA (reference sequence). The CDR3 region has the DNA TGCAGTGCTAGAGATCTCCCTGTGGACCTCACAGATACGCAGTATTTT. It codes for CSARDLPVDLTDTQYF.

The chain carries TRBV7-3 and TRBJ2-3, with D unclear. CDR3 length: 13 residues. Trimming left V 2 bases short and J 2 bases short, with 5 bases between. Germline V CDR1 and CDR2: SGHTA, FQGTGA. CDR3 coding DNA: TGTGCCAGCAGCTTATTCCCCACAGATACGCAGTATTTT. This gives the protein CASSLFPTDTQYF.

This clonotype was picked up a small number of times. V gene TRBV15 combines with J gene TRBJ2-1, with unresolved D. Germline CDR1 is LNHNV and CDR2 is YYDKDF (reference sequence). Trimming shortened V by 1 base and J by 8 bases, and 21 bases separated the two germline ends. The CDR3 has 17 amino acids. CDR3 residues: CATSRALPSSQGDEQFF. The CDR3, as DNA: TGTGCCACCAGCAGAGCGTTGCCTAGTTCTCAAGGTGATGAGCAGTTCTTC.

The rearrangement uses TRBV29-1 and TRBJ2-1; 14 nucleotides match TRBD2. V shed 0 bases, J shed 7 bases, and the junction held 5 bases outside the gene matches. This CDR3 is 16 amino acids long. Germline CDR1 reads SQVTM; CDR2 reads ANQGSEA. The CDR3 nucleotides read TGCAGCGTTGAAGACCCGACTAGCGGGAGGGGAAATGAGCAGTTCTTC. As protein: CSVEDPTSGRGNEQFF.

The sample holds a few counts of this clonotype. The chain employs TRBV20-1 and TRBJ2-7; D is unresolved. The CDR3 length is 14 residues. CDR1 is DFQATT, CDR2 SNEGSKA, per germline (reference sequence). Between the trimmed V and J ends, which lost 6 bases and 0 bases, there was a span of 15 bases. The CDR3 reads CSAQRTLSSYEQYF. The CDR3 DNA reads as TGCAGTGCCCAGAGGACGCTTAGCTCCTACGAGCAGTACTTC.

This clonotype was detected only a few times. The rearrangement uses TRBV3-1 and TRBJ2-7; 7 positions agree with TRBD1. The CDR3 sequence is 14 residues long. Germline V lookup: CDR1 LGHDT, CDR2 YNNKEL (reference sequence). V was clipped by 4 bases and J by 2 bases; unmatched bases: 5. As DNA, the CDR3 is TGTGCCAGCAGCCGGTCGGGACAGACCTACGAGCAGTACTTC. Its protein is CASSRSGQTYEQYF.

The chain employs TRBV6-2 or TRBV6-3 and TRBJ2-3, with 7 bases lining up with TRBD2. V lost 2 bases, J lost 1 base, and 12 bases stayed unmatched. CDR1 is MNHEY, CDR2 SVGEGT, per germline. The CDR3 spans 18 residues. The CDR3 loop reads CASSYGSGLRSGTDTQYF. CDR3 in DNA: TGTGCCAGCAGTTACGGTAGCGGGTTACGATCGGGCACAGATACGCAGTATTTT.

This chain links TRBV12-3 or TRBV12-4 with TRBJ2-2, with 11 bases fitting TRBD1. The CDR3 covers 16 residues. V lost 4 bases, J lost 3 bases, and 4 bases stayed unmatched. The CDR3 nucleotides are TGTGCCAGCAGTTCCCGGGACAGGGGGTACACCGGGGAGCTGTTTTTT. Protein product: CASSSRDRGYTGELFF.

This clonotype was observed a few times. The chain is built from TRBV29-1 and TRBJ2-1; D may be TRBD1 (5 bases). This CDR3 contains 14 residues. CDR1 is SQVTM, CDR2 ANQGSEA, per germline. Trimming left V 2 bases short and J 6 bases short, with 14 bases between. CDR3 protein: CSVERTPPSNEQFF. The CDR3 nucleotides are TGCAGCGTTGAACGGACACCCCCCTCCAATGAGCAGTTCTTC.

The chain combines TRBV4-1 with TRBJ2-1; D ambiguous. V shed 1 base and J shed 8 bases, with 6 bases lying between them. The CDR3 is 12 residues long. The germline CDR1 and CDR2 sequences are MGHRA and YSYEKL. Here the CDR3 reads CASSQGGYEQFF. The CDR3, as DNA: TGCGCCAGCAGCCAAGGAGGATATGAGCAGTTCTTC.

The chain's CDR3 is CSAREIFLTHEQFF. DNA of the CDR3: TGCAGTGCTAGAGAGATATTCCTCACCCATGAGCAGTTCTTC. The chain recombines TRBV20-1 with TRBJ2-1, with D unresolved. CDR1 and CDR2 from the germline V gene are DFQATT and SNEGSKA (reference sequence). V was trimmed by 0 bases and J by 8 bases, leaving 14 bases between them. CDR3 length: 14 amino acids.

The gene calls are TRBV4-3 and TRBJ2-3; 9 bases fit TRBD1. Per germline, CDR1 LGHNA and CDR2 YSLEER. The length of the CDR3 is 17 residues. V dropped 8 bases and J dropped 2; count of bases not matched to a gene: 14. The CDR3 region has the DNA TGCGCCAGCCAAGATCCTCCCACAGGGGGCAACACAGATACGCAGTATTTT. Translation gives CASQDPPTGGNTDTQYF.